The source of this TCR beta chain is a study of vaccination and CD4 T cells after COVID-19. Specified treatment: approximately nine-day PBMC culture with coronavirus spike peptide pools or control peptides (ViraFEST assay). Following expansion of antigen-specific T cells with peptide pools, ViraFEST then sequenced TCRs. Spanning March to December 2020, the positive PCR dates came before US Alpha, Beta and Delta variants. The V end was cut by 5 bases, the J end by 0 bases, with 11 bases between. This CDR3 is 15 amino acids long. Germline V CDR1 and CDR2: SGDLS, YYNGEE. To note about this clonotype: Its antigen remains unidentified.

The Oncomine TCR Beta short-read assay was applied to DNA of cultured CD4+ T cells. TCRdb ran MiXCR on the PCR reads and lists one entry per CDR3 protein. The sample comprises fewer than 20,000 distinct CDR3 sequences, 52% of which are singletons, and 9.6% rests with the top ten. The sequenced sample was CD4+ T cells from blood, cultured in vitro. The origin of this receptor is a human donor who had recovered from COVID-19. The V and J genes are TRBV9 and TRBJ2-2; possibly TRBD1 or TRBD2 for D (5 bases each). CDR3 protein: CASSAGTANTGELFF. For the CDR3, the DNA is TGTGCCAGCAGTGCCGGGACCGCGAACACCGGGGAGCTGTTTTTT.